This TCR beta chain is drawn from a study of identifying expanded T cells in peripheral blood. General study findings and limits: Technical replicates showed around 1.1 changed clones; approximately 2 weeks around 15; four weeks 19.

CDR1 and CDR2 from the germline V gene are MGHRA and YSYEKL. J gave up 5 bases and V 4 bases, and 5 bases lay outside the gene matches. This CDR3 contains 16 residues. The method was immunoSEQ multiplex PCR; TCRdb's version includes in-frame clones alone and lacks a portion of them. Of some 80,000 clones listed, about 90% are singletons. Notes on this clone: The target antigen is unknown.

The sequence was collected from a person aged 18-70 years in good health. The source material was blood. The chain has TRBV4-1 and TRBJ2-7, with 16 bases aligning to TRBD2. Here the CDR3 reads CASSPGTSGREDEQYF. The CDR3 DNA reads TGCGCCAGCAGCCCCGGGACTAGCGGGAGGGAGGACGAGCAGTACTTC.